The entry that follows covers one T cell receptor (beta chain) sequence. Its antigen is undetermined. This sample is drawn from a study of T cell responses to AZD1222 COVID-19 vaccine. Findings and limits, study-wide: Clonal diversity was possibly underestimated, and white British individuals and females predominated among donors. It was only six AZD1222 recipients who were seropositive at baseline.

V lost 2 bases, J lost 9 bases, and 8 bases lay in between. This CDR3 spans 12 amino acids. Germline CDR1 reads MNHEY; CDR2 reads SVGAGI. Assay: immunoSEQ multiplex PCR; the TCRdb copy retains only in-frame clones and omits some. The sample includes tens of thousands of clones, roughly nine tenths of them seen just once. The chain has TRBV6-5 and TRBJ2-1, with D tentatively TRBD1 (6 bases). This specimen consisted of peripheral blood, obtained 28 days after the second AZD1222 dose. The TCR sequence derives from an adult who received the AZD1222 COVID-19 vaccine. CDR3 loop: CASSYNRVEQFF. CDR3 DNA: TGTGCCAGCAGTTACAACAGGGTTGAGCAGTTCTTC.